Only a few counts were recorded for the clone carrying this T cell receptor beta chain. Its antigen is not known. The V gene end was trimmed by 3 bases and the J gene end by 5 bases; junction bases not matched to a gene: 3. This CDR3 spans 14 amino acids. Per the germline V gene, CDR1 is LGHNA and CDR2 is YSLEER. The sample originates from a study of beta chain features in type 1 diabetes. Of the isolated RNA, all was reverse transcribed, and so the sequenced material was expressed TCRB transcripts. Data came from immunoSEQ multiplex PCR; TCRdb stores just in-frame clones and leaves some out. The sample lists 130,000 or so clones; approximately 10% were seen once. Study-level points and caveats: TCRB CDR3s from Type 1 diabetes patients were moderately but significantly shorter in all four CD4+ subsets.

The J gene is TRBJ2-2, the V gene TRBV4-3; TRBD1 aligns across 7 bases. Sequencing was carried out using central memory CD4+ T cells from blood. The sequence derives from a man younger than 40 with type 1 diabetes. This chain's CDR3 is CASSHQQGTGELFF. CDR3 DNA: TGCGCCAGCAGCCATCAACAGGGGACCGGGGAGCTGTTTTTT.